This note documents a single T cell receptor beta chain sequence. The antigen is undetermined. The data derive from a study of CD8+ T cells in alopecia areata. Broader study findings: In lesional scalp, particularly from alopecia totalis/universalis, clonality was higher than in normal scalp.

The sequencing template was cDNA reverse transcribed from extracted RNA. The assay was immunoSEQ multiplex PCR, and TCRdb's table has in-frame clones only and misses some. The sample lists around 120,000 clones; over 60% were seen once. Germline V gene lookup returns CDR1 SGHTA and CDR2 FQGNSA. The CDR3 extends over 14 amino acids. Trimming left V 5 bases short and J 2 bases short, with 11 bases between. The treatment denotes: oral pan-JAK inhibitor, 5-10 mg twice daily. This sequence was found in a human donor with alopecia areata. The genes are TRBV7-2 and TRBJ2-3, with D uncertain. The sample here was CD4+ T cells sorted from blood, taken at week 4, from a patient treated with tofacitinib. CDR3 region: CASSAYRDTDTQYF. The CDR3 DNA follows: TGTGCCAGCAGCGCATATAGGGACACAGATACGCAGTATTTT. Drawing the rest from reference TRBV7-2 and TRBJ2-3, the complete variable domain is GAGVSQSPSNKVTEKGKDVELRCDPISGHTALYWYRQSLGQGLEFLIYFQGNSAPDKSGLPSDRFSAERTGGSVSTLTIQRTQQEDSAVYLCASSAYRDTDTQYFGPGTRLTVL.